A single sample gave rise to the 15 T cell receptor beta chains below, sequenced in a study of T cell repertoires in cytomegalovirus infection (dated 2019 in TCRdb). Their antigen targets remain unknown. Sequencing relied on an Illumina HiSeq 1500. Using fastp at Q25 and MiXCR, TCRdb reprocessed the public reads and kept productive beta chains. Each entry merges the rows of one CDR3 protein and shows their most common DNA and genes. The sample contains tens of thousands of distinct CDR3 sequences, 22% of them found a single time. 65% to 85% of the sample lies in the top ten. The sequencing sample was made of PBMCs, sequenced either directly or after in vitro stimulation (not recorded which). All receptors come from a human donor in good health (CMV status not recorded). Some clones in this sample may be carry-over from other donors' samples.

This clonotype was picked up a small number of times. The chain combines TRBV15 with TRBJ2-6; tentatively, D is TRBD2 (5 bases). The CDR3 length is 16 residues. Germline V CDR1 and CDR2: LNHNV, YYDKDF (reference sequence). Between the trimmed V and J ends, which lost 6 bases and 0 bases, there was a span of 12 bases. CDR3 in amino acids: CATSGRRGSGANVLTF. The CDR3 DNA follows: TGTGCCACCAGTGGGAGACGAGGCTCTGGGGCCAACGTCCTGACTTTC.

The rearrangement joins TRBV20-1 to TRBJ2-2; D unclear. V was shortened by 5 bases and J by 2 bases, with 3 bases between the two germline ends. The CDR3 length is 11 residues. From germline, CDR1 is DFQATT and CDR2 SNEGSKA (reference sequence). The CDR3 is CSALNTGELFF. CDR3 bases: TGCAGTGCTCTTAACACCGGGGAGCTGTTTTTT.

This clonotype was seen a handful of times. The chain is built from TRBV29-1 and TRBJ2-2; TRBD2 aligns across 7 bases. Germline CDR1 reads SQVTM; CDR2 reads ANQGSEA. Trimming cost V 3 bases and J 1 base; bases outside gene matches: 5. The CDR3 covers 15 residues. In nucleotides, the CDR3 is TGCAGCGTTGATCGGCTAGCGGAGAACACCGGGGAGCTGTTTTTT. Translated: CSVDRLAENTGELFF.

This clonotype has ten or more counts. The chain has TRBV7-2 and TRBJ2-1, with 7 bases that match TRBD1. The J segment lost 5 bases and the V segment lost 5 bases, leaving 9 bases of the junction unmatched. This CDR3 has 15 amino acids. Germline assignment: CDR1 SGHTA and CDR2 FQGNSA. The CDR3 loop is CASSPTQGWHNEQFF. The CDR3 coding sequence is TGTGCCAGCAGCCCTACACAGGGGTGGCACAATGAGCAGTTCTTC. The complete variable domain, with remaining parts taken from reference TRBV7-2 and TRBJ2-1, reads GAGVSQSPSNKVTEKGKDVELRCDPISGHTALYWYRQSLGQGLEFLIYFQGNSAPDKSGLPSDRFSAERTGGSVSTLTIQRTQQEDSAVYLCASSPTQGWHNEQFFGPGTRLTVL.

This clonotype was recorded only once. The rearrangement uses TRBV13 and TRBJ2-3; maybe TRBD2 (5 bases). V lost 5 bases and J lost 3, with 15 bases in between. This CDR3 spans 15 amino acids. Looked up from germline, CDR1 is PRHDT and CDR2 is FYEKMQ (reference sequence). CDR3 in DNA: TGTGCCAGCAGCCCCCGCGCGGGTCAAACAGATACGCAGTATTTT. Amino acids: CASSPRAGQTDTQYF.

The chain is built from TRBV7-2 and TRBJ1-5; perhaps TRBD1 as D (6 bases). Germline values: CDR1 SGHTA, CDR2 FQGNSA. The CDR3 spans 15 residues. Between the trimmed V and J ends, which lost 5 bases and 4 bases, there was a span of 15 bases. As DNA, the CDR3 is TGTGCCAGCAGCCCCCGGGGGGGGCGAAATCAGCCCCAGCATTTT. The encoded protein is CASSPRGGRNQPQHF. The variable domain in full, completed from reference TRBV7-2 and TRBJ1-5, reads GAGVSQSPSNKVTEKGKDVELRCDPISGHTALYWYRQSLGQGLEFLIYFQGNSAPDKSGLPSDRFSAERTGGSVSTLTIQRTQQEDSAVYLCASSPRGGRNQPQHFGDGTRLSIL.

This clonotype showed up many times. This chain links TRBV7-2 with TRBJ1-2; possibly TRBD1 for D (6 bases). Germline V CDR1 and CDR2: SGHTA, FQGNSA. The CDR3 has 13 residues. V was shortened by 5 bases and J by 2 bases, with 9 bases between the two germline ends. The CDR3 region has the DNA TGTGCCAGCAGCCTAGGGACAAACTATGGCTACACCTTC. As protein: CASSLGTNYGYTF.

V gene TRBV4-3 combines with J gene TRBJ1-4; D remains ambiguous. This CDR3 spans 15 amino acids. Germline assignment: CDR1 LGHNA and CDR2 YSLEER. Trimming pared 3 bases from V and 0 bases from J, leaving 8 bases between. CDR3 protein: CASSHDLATNEKLFF. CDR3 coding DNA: TGCGCCAGCAGCCACGACCTAGCAACTAATGAAAAACTGTTTTTT.

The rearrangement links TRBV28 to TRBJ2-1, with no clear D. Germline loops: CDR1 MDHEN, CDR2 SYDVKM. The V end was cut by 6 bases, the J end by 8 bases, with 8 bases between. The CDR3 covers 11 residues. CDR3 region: CASRGLDEQFF. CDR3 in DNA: TGTGCCAGCAGGGGGTTGGATGAGCAGTTCTTC.

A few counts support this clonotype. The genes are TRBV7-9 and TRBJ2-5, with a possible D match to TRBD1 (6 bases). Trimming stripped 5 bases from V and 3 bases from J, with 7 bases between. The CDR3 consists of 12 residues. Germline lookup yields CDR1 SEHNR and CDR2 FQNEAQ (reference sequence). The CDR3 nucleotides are TGTGCCAGCAGCCGACAGGAAGAGACCCAGTACTTC. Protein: CASSRQEETQYF.

DNA for the CDR3: TGTGCCAGCAGCTCCCCTCTTAGGGGTATGAACACTGAAGCTTTCTTT. Translated: CASSSPLRGMNTEAFF. The chain is built from TRBV5-4 and TRBJ1-1; D is possibly TRBD1 (5 bases). The V end lost 3 bases, the J end lost 0 bases, and 15 bases lay between the germline ends. The germline CDR1 and CDR2 sequences are SGHNT and YYREEE (reference sequence). The CDR3 runs 16 residues.

Here the CDR3 reads CASRDTYEQYF. The CDR3 DNA reads TGTGCCAGCAGAGACACCTACGAGCAGTACTTC. The chain carries TRBV2 and TRBJ2-7, with no clear D. The germline V gene has CDR1 SNHLY and CDR2 FYNNEI. This CDR3 is built from 11 residues. The V gene lost 6 bases and the J gene lost 2 bases, with 5 bases spanning the gap.

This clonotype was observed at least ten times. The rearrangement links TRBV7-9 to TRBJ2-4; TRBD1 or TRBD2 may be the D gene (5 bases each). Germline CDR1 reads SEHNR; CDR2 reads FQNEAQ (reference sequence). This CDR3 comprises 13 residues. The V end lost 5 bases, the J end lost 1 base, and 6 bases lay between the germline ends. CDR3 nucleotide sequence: TGTGCCAGCAGCGAGGGGGCCAAAAACATTCAGTACTTC. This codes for CASSEGAKNIQYF.

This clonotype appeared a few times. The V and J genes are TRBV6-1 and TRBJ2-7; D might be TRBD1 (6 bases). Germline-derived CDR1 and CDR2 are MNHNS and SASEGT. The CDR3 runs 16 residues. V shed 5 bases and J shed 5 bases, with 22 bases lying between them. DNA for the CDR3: TGTGCCAGCAGTTCCGCACGCTTACAGGGAGTCGACGAGCAGTACTTC. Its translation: CASSSARLQGVDEQYF.

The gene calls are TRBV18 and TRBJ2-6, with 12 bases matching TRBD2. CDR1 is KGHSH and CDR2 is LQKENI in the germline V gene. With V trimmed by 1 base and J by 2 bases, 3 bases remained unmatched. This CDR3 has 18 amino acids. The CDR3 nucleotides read TGTGCCAGCTCACCACTGACTAGCGGGAGTGCTGGGGCCAACGTCCTGACTTTC. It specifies CASSPLTSGSAGANVLTF. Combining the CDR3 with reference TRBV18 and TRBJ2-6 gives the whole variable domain NAGVMQNPRHLVRRRGQEARLRCSPMKGHSHVYWYRQLPEEGLKFMVYLQKENIIDESGMPKERFSAEFPKEGPSILRIQQVVRGDSAAYFCASSPLTSGSAGANVLTFGAGSRLTVL.